The rows below give T cell receptor beta chains drawn from one sample of a study of OX40 agonist ivuxolimab in advanced cancers. Clones were sequenced by immunoSEQ multiplex PCR, and TCRdb holds only the in-frame ones, with some missing. This repertoire shows about 63,000 clones, about 91% found once; its top ten account for approximately 12%. Here the sequenced sample was CD4+ or CD8+ T cells sorted from blood, taken in a trial of the OX40 agonist ivuxolimab. These receptors came from an adult with an advanced solid tumor such as melanoma, head and neck, liver or kidney cancer. Both conserved end residues are part of each CDR3. D genes are given only for firm matches. The size field is filled for only some rows; it gives once, few, many or a size class.

NA | TRBJ2-3 | 16 | TRBV5-1 | TRBD1 | CASSFQGQGGADTQYF | TGCGCCAGCAGCTTCCAGGGACAGGGAGGTGCAGATACGCAGTATTTT
NA | TRBJ1-1 | 13 | TRBV4-1 | TRBD1 | CASSRTGADDAFF | TGCGCCAGCAGCCGCACAGGGGCTGATGATGCTTTCTTT
NA | TRBJ2-7 | 16 | TRBV14 | TRBD1 | CASSQDWDRGIDEQYF | TGTGCCAGCAGCCAAGACTGGGACAGGGGGATTGACGAGCAGTACTTC
NA | TRBJ1-3 | 13 | TRBV30 | NA | CAWSQSSGNTIYF | TGTGCCTGGAGTCAGAGCTCTGGAAACACCATATATTTT
few | TRBJ2-7 | 15 | TRBV27 | TRBD1 | CASSTRTGSGYEQYF | TGTGCCAGCAGTACCAGGACAGGGTCGGGCTACGAGCAGTACTTC
NA | TRBJ2-7 | 16 | TRBV4-1 | NA | CASSQGFRVQGSEQYF | TGCGCCAGCAGCCAAGGGTTCAGGGTCCAGGGGAGCGAGCAGTACTTC
NA | TRBJ1-5 | 15 | TRBV4-1 | NA | CASSQGFSSLGPQHF | TGCGCCAGCAGCCAAGGTTTCAGCTCCCTTGGGCCCCAGCATTTT
NA | TRBJ2-4 | 15 | TRBV28 | NA | CASSLSPRPKNIQYF | TGTGCCAGCAGTTTATCTCCCAGACCGAAAAACATTCAGTACTTC
NA | TRBJ2-1 | 19 | TRBV6-1 | TRBD2 | CASSEAGWSGRASRNEQFF | TGTGCCAGCAGTGAAGCGGGGTGGAGCGGGAGGGCCTCTCGGAATGAGCAGTTCTTC
NA | TRBJ2-7 | 15 | TRBV6-1 | TRBD2 | CASSHSGFSSYEQYF | TGTGCCAGCAGCCATAGCGGGTTCAGCTCCTACGAGCAGTACTTC
NA | TRBJ1-5 | 16 | TRBV6-5 | NA | CASSFGQPDGNQPQHF | TGTGCCAGCAGTTTCGGACAGCCGGATGGCAATCAGCCCCAGCATTTT
NA | TRBJ1-5 | 12 | TRBV28 | NA | CASSFRNQPQHF | TGTGCCAGCAGTTTCCGCAATCAGCCCCAGCATTTT
once | TRBJ1-4 | 14 | TRBV27 | TRBD1 | CASSPHRGDEKLFF | TGTGCCAGCAGTCCCCACAGGGGGGATGAAAAACTGTTTTTT
NA | TRBJ2-1 | 17 | TRBV19 | TRBD2 | CASSIDSLAGGYNEQFF | TGTGCCAGTAGTATAGATAGCCTAGCGGGAGGTTACAATGAGCAGTTCTTC
NA | TRBJ2-5 | 14 | TRBV2 | NA | CASSEWGDIETQYF | TGTGCCAGCAGTGAATGGGGGGACATTGAGACCCAGTACTTC
NA | TRBJ2-1 | 15 | TRBV4-1 | NA | CASSQVGGRVNEQFF | TGCGCCAGCAGCCAAGTTGGGGGCAGGGTCAATGAGCAGTTCTTC
NA | TRBJ1-2 | 14 | TRBV27 | NA | CASSVSYTGSGYTF | TGTGCCAGCAGTGTGTCTTACACAGGGAGTGGCTACACCTTC
NA | TRBJ2-5 | 13 | TRBV5-1 | NA | CASVDSLQETQYF | TGCGCCAGCGTGGACAGTTTACAAGAGACCCAGTACTTC
NA | TRBJ1-1 | 15 | TRBV9 | TRBD1 | CASSVEAGGLTEAFF | TGTGCCAGCAGCGTAGAGGCAGGGGGCTTGACTGAAGCTTTCTTT
NA | TRBJ1-2 | 15 | TRBV9 | TRBD1 | CASSVMTGANYGYTF | TGTGCCAGCAGCGTAATGACAGGGGCTAACTATGGCTACACCTTC
NA | TRBJ2-3 | 15 | TRBV9 | NA | CASSVNSFLTDTQYF | TGTGCCAGCAGCGTAAACAGCTTTCTCACAGATACGCAGTATTTT
NA | TRBJ1-2 | 15 | TRBV27 | NA | CASSLSLGANYGYTF | TGTGCCAGCAGTTTATCGTTAGGAGCTAACTATGGCTACACCTTC
NA | TRBJ1-5 | 19 | TRBV6-1 | TRBD1 | CASSDPEGLETGGNQPQHF | TGTGCCAGCAGTGACCCTGAGGGTCTTGAGACAGGGGGCAATCAGCCCCAGCATTTT
NA | TRBJ2-1 | 12 | TRBV19 | NA | CASSIDTVEQFF | TGTGCCAGTAGTATAGATACGGTTGAGCAGTTCTTC
NA | TRBJ2-1 | 15 | TRBV9 | TRBD2 | CASSVDRGLVNEQFF | TGTGCCAGCAGCGTCGACCGAGGACTAGTGAATGAGCAGTTCTTC
NA | TRBJ2-7 | 17 | TRBV9 | TRBD2 | CASGGLAGGLGHYEQYF | TGTGCCAGCGGCGGACTAGCGGGAGGGCTAGGGCACTACGAGCAGTACTTC
NA | TRBJ2-7 | 13 | TRBV15 | NA | CATSGGPTYEQYF | TGTGCCACCAGCGGGGGACCAACCTACGAGCAGTACTTC
NA | TRBJ2-5 | 15 | TRBV4-1 | NA | CASSQEVGGSETQYF | TGCGCCAGCAGCCAAGAGGTAGGGGGTTCGGAGACCCAGTACTTC
NA | TRBJ2-7 | 11 | TRBV5-1 | NA | CASSYRDEQYF | TGCGCCAGCAGCTACAGGGACGAGCAGTACTTC
NA | TRBJ2-7 | 13 | TRBV11-2 | TRBD1 | CASSPTGGWEQYF | TGTGCCAGCAGCCCGACAGGGGGGTGGGAGCAGTACTTC
NA | TRBJ2-1 | 16 | TRBV9 | TRBD1 | CASSVRFGDSTDEQFF | TGTGCCAGCAGCGTACGTTTCGGGGACAGCACCGATGAGCAGTTCTTC
many | TRBJ1-6 | 16 | TRBV9 | TRBD1 | CASSVGGTGRNSPLHF | TGTGCCAGCAGCGTAGGCGGGACAGGGCGGAATTCACCCCTCCACTTT
NA | TRBJ2-1 | 14 | TRBV10-1 | NA | CASSRDSSYNEQFF | TGCGCCAGCAGCCGGGACTCCAGTTACAATGAGCAGTTCTTC
NA | TRBJ1-4 | 15 | TRBV5-1 | NA | CASSLGGIFNEKLFF | TGCGCCAGCAGCTTGGGAGGGATATTTAATGAAAAACTGTTTTTT
once | TRBJ1-1 | 12 | TRBV30 | NA | CAWRSAVPEAFF | TGTGCCTGGAGATCCGCTGTGCCTGAAGCTTTCTTT
once | TRBJ2-2 | 11 | TRBV25-1 | NA | CASGATGELFF | TGTGCCAGCGGGGCAACCGGGGAGCTGTTTTTT
NA | TRBJ2-1 | 15 | TRBV7-3 | TRBD2 | CASSLSSSGLDEQFF | TGTGCCAGCAGTTTATCCTCTAGCGGGTTGGATGAGCAGTTCTTC
NA | TRBJ2-1 | 10 | TRBV9 | NA | CASSGDGQFF | TGTGCCAGCAGCGGGGATGGGCAGTTCTTC
NA | TRBJ1-5 | 14 | TRBV7-9 | NA | CASSPLISDQPQHF | TGTGCCAGCAGCCCCTTGATTTCTGATCAGCCCCAGCATTTT
NA | TRBJ1-1 | 14 | TRBV27 | NA | CASSLSSPNTEAFF | TGTGCCAGCAGTTTGTCCAGCCCGAACACTGAAGCTTTCTTT
NA | TRBJ2-7 | 15 | TRBV4-1 | NA | CASSQDPGPTFEQYF | TGCGCCAGCAGCCAAGACCCGGGACCGACTTTCGAGCAGTACTTC
NA | TRBJ2-7 | 11 | TRBV10-1 | NA | CASSAGGEQYF | TGCGCCAGCAGCGCCGGTGGCGAGCAGTACTTC